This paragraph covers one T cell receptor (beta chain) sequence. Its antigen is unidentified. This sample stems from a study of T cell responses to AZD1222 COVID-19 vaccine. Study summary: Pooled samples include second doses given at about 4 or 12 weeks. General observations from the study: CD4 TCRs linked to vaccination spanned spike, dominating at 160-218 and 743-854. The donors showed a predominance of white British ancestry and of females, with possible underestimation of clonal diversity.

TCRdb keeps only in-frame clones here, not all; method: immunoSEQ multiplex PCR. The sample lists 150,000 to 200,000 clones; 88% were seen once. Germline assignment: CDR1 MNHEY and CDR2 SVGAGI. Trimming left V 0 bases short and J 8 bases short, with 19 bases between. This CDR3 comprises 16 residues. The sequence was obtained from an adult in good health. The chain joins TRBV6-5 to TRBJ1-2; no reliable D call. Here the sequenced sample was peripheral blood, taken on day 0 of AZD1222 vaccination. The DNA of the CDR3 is TGTGCCAGCAGTTACTCGATCAACTCAGTACGAGGGGGCTACACCTTC. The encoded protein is CASSYSINSVRGGYTF.